This T cell receptor beta chain appears in the sequencing data of a study of cytomegalovirus exposure and HLA in healthy donors. Study findings and constraints: Association of a missense DCLRE1C variant with TCR beta V- and J-gene trimming was reported in a later analysis. Some V segments could not be told apart, so they were left out, TRBV6-2 and TRBV6-3 among them. Later analysis showed TCR association rates varying by HLA locus, highest for DRB1 and lowest for HLA-C.

The PCR was carried out with 60 Vbeta primers and 13 Jbeta primers. TCRdb keeps only in-frame clones here, not all; method: immunoSEQ multiplex PCR. The sample lists about 190,000 clones; over 60% were seen once. The germline CDR1 and CDR2 sequences are SGDLS and YYNGEE. The CDR3 spans 14 residues. The V and J ends lost 4 bases and 5 bases respectively, with 16 bases between them. As to this clone: Its target is unknown.

Material for sequencing was PBMCs. This TCR was sampled from a young man in good health and CMV-seropositive. The chain has TRBV9 and TRBJ2-7, with D perhaps matching TRBD1 (6 bases). DNA for the CDR3: TGTGCCAGCAGCACCACCGGGACAACAGACGAGCAGTACTTC. This gives the protein CASSTTGTTDEQYF.